This T cell receptor beta chain was recovered during a study of cytomegalovirus exposure and HLA in healthy donors. Across the study: There were 117 million unique TCR beta sequences, drawn from around 180 million T cells, in an earlier analysis. Genotyping showed 75% to 90% of over 350 donors falling in the Caucasian-associated ancestry cluster. Points from the study as a whole: As a later analysis revealed, the rate of TCR association differed by HLA locus, with DRB1 most and HLA-C fewest. Relative to equally common others, HLA-associated TCR beta chains showed greater clonal expansion in a later analysis.

Germline loops: CDR1 SNHLY, CDR2 FYNNEI. The trim removed 2 bases at V and 5 bases at J, leaving 4 bases unmatched. This CDR3 contains 16 residues. 13 Jbeta primers and 60 Vbeta primers were used for the PCR. Sequencing was performed with immunoSEQ multiplex PCR; in TCRdb, only in-frame clones are kept and a portion is missing. The table includes about 130,000 clones, about 81% detected once. On this clone itself: Antigen specificity is unknown.

The chain recombines TRBV2 with TRBJ2-1; 12 nucleotides align to TRBD2. Specimen: PBMCs. The origin of this receptor is a woman aged 25 to 39 in good health and CMV-seronegative. The CDR3 sequence: CASSETGLAGNNEQFF. In DNA form, the CDR3 reads TGTGCCAGCAGTGAAACCGGACTAGCGGGGAACAATGAGCAGTTCTTC.